This T cell receptor (beta chain) was sequenced for a study of technical replicates of blood from a handful of donors. Germline V gene lookup returns CDR1 MNHNY and CDR2 SVGAGI (reference sequence). V lost 8 bases, J lost 8 bases, and 16 bases stayed unmatched. The CDR3 is 15 amino acids. TCRdb's copy holds only in-frame clones and misses some; the assay was immunoSEQ multiplex PCR. The repertoire holds roughly 80,000 clones, with roughly 94% as singletons. The receptor was derived from a human donor in good health. Source material: T cells isolated from PBMCs. This sequence joins TRBV6-6 and TRBJ2-3, with 7 bases fitting TRBD1. The CDR3: CASLPGTAFSVTQYF. The CDR3, as DNA: TGTGCCAGCCTCCCCGGGACAGCTTTTTCGGTTACGCAGTATTTT.